The present entry profiles one TCR beta chain with its context. Its target antigen remains unknown. For each CD8+ T cell subset, flow sorting was done in triplicate, and roughly 330,000 cells per subset went directly into RLT lysis buffer. Naive CD8+ T cells were defined stringently as CD45RO-CCR7+CD27+CD95- to exclude memory contaminants. Using standard density gradient centrifugation, peripheral blood mononuclear cells were isolated from buffy coats. A FACSAria III was used to flow-sort naive CXCR3-negative and CXCR3-positive CD8+ T cells. Total RNA was extracted from sorted cells using an RNeasy Mini Kit. Sequencing took place on a NextSeq 550. The Human TCR Profiling Kit (MiLaboratory) was used to make UMI-labeled 5' RACE TRB cDNA libraries. cDNA synthesis used the entire amount of extracted RNA, and PCR amplification then used the entire amount of cDNA produced. The libraries were made side by side, with each library going through the same number of PCR cycles. The paper's data handling went like this. About 50,000 +/- 10,000 unique UMI-labeled TRB cDNA molecules per library were extracted with MIGEC and MiXCR, with at least two reads per UMI required. Each library averaged around 42,000 +/- 9,900 functional in-frame TRB CDR3 nucleotide clonotypes without stop codons. Diversity metrics, including normalized Shannon-Wiener and Chao1, were computed in VDJtools after downsampling to 5000 UMI-labeled TRB molecules per sample. Clonotype-size-weighted physicochemical properties of the central five CDR3 residues (interaction energy, strength, volume and Kidera factor 4) were computed in VDJtools. After TCRdb reprocessed the reads, each CDR3 protein sequence was kept as one row, without DNA. The V and J calls were not made by the authors but by TCRdb's processing. The table for this sample lists around 95,000 distinct CDR3 sequences. The leading ten clones occupy about 1% of the sample.

These data originate in a study of CXCR3-negative and CXCR3-positive naive CD8 T cells (dated by TCRdb to between 2018 and 2021). Turning to the overall study: In total, approximately 140 million TRB reads were obtained, which works out to roughly 1.5 +/- 0.3 million reads per library. Diversity and physicochemical repertoire analyses were performed on around ten donors pooled from two independent experiments. For the TRBV-TRBJ cluster analysis, the naive subsets came from a handful of donors, while the memory cells came from 3 donors.

Study-level results and caveats: CXCR3 expression partially decreased after cryopreservation, so most assays used freshly isolated PBMCs. Naive CXCR3-negative and CXCR3-positive cells from the same donor showed similar TRBV-TRBJ usage, whereas memory cells showed distinct patterns. Because surface CD5, which is linked to self-reactivity in mice, was comparable between the naive subsets, TCR interaction strength was also inferred from TRB CDR3 physicochemical properties. Compared with CXCR3-negative naive cells, CXCR3-positive naive cells had TRB CDR3s with higher hydrophobicity (lower Kidera factor 4), lower energy, and higher strength and volume indices. Comparably high repertoire diversity was found in both naive subsets, whereas much lower repertoire diversity was found in memory CD8+ T cells.

The sequenced sample consisted of naive CXCR3+ CD8+ T cells from blood. Read against the paper, the sample's cell subset or site label means: CD45RO-CCR7+CD27+CD95- naive CD8+ T cells expressing CXCR3 (TNR3+). This TCR was recovered from a human donor in good health. Some clones in this sample may be carry-over from other donors' samples.

The CDR3 corresponds to CASSQDMDTGNRYGYTF. The chain joins TRBV3-1 to TRBJ1-2; TCRdb lists TRBD1, though no DNA is available to test this call. CDR1 LGHDT and CDR2 YNNKEL were looked up in the germline V gene (reference sequence). From the cysteine through the phenylalanine, the CDR3 covers 17 amino acids. There is no recorded DNA.